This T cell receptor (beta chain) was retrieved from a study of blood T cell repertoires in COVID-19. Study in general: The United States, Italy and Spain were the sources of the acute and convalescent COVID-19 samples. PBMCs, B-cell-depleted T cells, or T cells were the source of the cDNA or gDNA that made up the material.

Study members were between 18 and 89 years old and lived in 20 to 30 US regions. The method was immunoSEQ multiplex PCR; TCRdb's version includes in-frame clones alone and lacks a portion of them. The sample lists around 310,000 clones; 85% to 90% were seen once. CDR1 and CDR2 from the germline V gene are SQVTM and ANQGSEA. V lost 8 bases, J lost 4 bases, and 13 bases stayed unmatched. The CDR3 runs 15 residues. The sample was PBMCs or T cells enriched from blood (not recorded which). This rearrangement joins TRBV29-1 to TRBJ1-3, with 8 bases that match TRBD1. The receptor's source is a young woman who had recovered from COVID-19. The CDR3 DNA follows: TGCAGCAGTCGCCGAATCAGGGGGCTGGGAAACACCATATATTTT. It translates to CSSRRIRGLGNTIYF.